A single sample gave rise to the 7 T cell receptor beta chains below, sequenced in a study of CD8 T cells in ankylosing spondylitis. In TCRdb, the 5' RACE reads were re-called with MiXCR into one record per CDR3 protein. This sample has under 250,000 distinct CDR3 sequences, with roughly 10% found just once. Sequenced material: blood, either unsorted or a sorted T cell fraction (not recorded which). Receptor source: a male donor with ankylosing spondylitis or in good health (not recorded which).

This clonotype was detected many times. The chain combines TRBV24-1 with TRBJ2-1; 10 bases are a match to TRBD1. V was pared by 9 bases and J by 6 bases, with 4 bases of the junction left unmatched. Germline-derived CDR1 and CDR2 are KGHDR and SFDVKD. This CDR3 has 13 residues. The CDR3 sequence: CATGTGATNEQFF. DNA for the CDR3: TGTGCCACCGGGACAGGGGCCACCAATGAGCAGTTCTTC.

Of note for this clonotype: One junction end disagrees with the germline gene, perhaps due to a read error. The chain is built from TRBV7-2 and TRBJ2-7; D not certain. The CDR3 is 13 residues long. The germline V gene has CDR1 SGHTA and CDR2 FQGNSA. CDR3 loop: CVSSLGSLGEQYF. As DNA, the CDR3 is TGTGTCAGCAGCCTAGGGTCCCTTGGCGAGCAGTACTTC.

This clonotype was counted ten times or more. CDR3 region: CATSRGVRADEQYF. The CDR3, as DNA: TGTGCCACCAGCAGAGGAGTCAGGGCCGACGAGCAGTACTTC. The chain is built from TRBV15 and TRBJ2-7, with D maybe TRBD1 (5 bases). Germline V gene lookup returns CDR1 LNHNV and CDR2 YYDKDF (reference sequence). Trimming took off 1 base at V and 5 bases at J, with 12 bases between the two ends. CDR3 length equals 14 residues.

This clonotype was detected ten times or more. The V and J genes are TRBV9 and TRBJ1-1; D is undetermined. There are 14 residues in the CDR3. V lost 2 bases and J lost 1, with 9 bases in between. Germline loops: CDR1 SGDLS, CDR2 YYNGEE. This CDR3 is CASSVGHANTEAFF. The CDR3 nucleotides are TGTGCCAGCAGCGTCGGGCACGCGAACACTGAAGCTTTCTTT.

This clonotype was detected only a few times. The V gene is TRBV6-1, the J gene TRBJ1-3; D remains unclear. Germline values: CDR1 MNHNS, CDR2 SASEGT. The CDR3 length is 12 residues. Between the trimmed V and J ends, which lost 5 bases and 4 bases, there was a span of 6 bases. Here the CDR3 reads CASSNSGNTIYF. The CDR3 DNA sequence: TGTGCCAGCAGTAACTCCGGAAACACCATATATTTT.

This clonotype was seen a handful of times. The CDR3 bases are TGTGCCAGCAGGCGAACCCCTACCACTAACTATGGCTACACCTTC. Protein product: CASRRTPTTNYGYTF. V and J are TRBV12-3 or TRBV12-4 and TRBJ1-2, with unresolved D. Trimming took 6 bases from V and 0 from J, leaving 14 bases between them. CDR3 length: 15 amino acids.

Points on this clonotype: Just one base apart from a much larger clone, this may be a read error. This chain joins TRBV5-1 and TRBJ2-5, with D perhaps TRBD2 (6 bases). The germline V gene has CDR1 SGHRS and CDR2 YFSETQ. This CDR3 is built from 15 residues. Trimming took 4 bases from V and 6 from J, leaving 19 bases between them. CDR3 residues: CASSPSTRGGKTQYF. CDR3 nucleotides: TGCGCCAGCAGCCCATCCACAAGGGGCGGGAAGACCCAGTACTTC.